A single sample is the source of the 14 T cell receptor beta chains below, sequenced in a study of blood T cell repertoires in COVID-19. The protocol was immunoSEQ multiplex PCR, while the TCRdb copy is restricted to in-frame clones and leaves out a portion. The table records 110,000 or so clones, 75% to 85% of them present only once. The sample was peripheral blood. Receptors were obtained from a woman of 80 years or more with active or convalescent COVID-19.

The chain joins TRBV19 to TRBJ1-2; D call uncertain. This CDR3 spans 12 amino acids. Germline assignment: CDR1 LNHDA and CDR2 SQIVND (reference sequence). With 4 bases removed from V and 3 bases from J, the gap between germline ends came to 6 bases. The CDR3 coding sequence is TGTGCCAGTAGTACCCGGGACTATGGCTACACCTTC. Residues: CASSTRDYGYTF.

The sample holds one count of this clone. This chain uses TRBV9 with TRBJ1-4, with D perhaps TRBD1 (5 bases). Trimming pared 7 bases from V and 5 bases from J, leaving 12 bases between. This CDR3 has 13 residues. Germline V gene lookup returns CDR1 SGDLS and CDR2 YYNGEE. CDR3 sequence reads: CASGGDLNEKLFF. The CDR3 nucleotides are TGTGCCAGCGGGGGGGATCTAAATGAAAAACTGTTTTTT.

The chain carries TRBV5-1 and TRBJ2-1, with a possible D match to TRBD2 (7 bases). Trimming took off 0 bases at V and 2 bases at J, with 15 bases between the two ends. Looked up from germline, CDR1 is SGHRS and CDR2 is YFSETQ. CDR3 size: 17 residues. The CDR3 region is CASSLVGGLGTYNEQFF. The CDR3 nucleotides read TGCGCCAGCAGCTTGGTCGGGGGGCTGGGCACCTACAATGAGCAGTTCTTC.

The chain joins TRBV2 to TRBJ2-1, with 7 bases matching TRBD1. Germline CDR1 reads SNHLY; CDR2 reads FYNNEI. This CDR3 has 15 amino acids. V lost 7 bases and J lost 6; bases outside the gene matches: 12. CDR3 amino acids: CASILFGGQANEQFF. CDR3 in DNA: TGTGCCAGCATTTTATTTGGCGGACAGGCCAATGAGCAGTTCTTC.

The chain joins TRBV7-2 to TRBJ2-5; TRBD1 matches at 9 bases. The V gene end was trimmed by 5 bases and the J gene end by 2 bases; junction bases not matched to a gene: 9. CDR1 is SGHTA, CDR2 FQGNSA, per germline. This CDR3 is built from 16 residues. For the CDR3, the DNA is TGTGCCAGCAGCCTGGGCCCGACAGGGGGACAAGAGACCCAGTACTTC. Translation: CASSLGPTGGQETQYF.

This sequence joins TRBV19 and TRBJ1-5, with D possibly TRBD1 on 6 matching bases. CDR3 size: 13 residues. The V and J ends lost 10 bases and 6 bases respectively, with 16 bases between them. Germline loops: CDR1 LNHDA, CDR2 SQIVND (reference sequence). The CDR3 spells CATSGAGVQPQHF. CDR3 sequence (DNA): TGTGCCACATCAGGGGCAGGGGTTCAGCCCCAGCATTTT.

The chain uses TRBV10-3 and TRBJ2-1, with 10 nucleotides matching TRBD2. CDR3 length: 20 residues. Germline-derived CDR1 and CDR2 are ENHRY and SYGVKD. Trimming at V came to 7 bases and at J to 0 bases, leaving 18 bases not matched to a gene. The CDR3 DNA sequence: TGTGCCATCACGGGGGGCGGGACTAGCGCCCAGAAGGCCTCCTACAATGAGCAGTTCTTC. Protein sequence: CAITGGGTSAQKASYNEQFF.

The chain uses TRBV6-1 and TRBJ2-7; no clear D gene. This CDR3 contains 12 residues. The V and J ends lost 2 bases and 3 bases respectively, with 5 bases between them. The germline gives CDR1 MNHNS, CDR2 SASEGT. DNA of the CDR3: TGTGCCAGCAGTGAATCCAGCTACGAGCAGTACTTC. Residues: CASSESSYEQYF.

The chain uses TRBV20-1 and TRBJ2-1, with D perhaps matching TRBD2 (5 bases). The CDR3 has 11 amino acids. V was trimmed by 1 base and J by 15 bases, leaving 13 bases between them. Germline V gene lookup returns CDR1 DFQATT and CDR2 SNEGSKA (reference sequence). The CDR3, as DNA: TGCAGTGCTAGAGGAGGGAACCAACTGTTCTTC. Its translation is CSARGGNQLFF.

The rearrangement uses TRBV5-1 and TRBJ2-3; the match to TRBD1 covers 7 bases. This CDR3 is built from 16 residues. V was clipped by 4 bases and J by 0 bases; unmatched bases: 8. Per germline, CDR1 SGHRS and CDR2 YFSETQ. For the CDR3, the DNA is TGCGCCAGCAGCCTCGGGGCAGGGGGTAGCACAGATACGCAGTATTTT. It specifies CASSLGAGGSTDTQYF.

The rearrangement links TRBV6-6 to TRBJ2-7, with TRBD1 matching over 9 bases. V was clipped by 7 bases and J by 5 bases; unmatched bases: 9. Per the germline V gene, CDR1 is MNHNY and CDR2 is SVGAGI (reference sequence). The CDR3 totals 14 residues. As DNA, the CDR3 is TGTGCCAGCATGGTGGGGACAGGGAATAACGAGCAGTACTTC. Translated, it gives CASMVGTGNNEQYF.

The V gene is TRBV7-3, the J gene TRBJ2-2; TRBD1 might be the D (6 bases). The CDR3 length is 16 residues. Germline values: CDR1 SGHTA, CDR2 FQGTGA. V lost 6 bases and J lost 5, with 19 bases in between. The CDR3 here is CASSPQGFRRTGELFF. CDR3 nucleotides: TGTGCCAGCAGTCCCCAGGGGTTTAGAAGGACCGGGGAGCTGTTTTTT.

This clone was recorded only once. The CDR3 loop is CASSLGDTMGYGYTF. The CDR3 DNA sequence: TGTGCCAGCAGCTTAGGGGACACCATGGGATATGGCTACACCTTC. The V gene is TRBV7-8, the J gene TRBJ1-2; maybe TRBD1 (6 bases). The CDR3 spans 15 residues. CDR1 is SGHVS, CDR2 FQNEAQ, per germline. V lost 1 base and J 5 bases, leaving 14 bases between the germline ends. Full variable domain (remainder filled in from reference TRBV7-8 and TRBJ1-2): GAGVSQSPRYKVAKRGQDVALRCDPISGHVSLFWYQQALGQGPEFLTYFQNEAQLDKSGLPSDRFFAERPEGSVSTLKIQRTQQEDSAVYLCASSLGDTMGYGYTFGSGTRLTVV.

The DNA of the CDR3 is TGTGCCACCAGCAGTCAGGGGGCAGTAGGAAACATTCAGTACTTC. It codes for CATSSQGAVGNIQYF. The J gene is TRBJ2-4, the V gene TRBV15, with TRBD1 matching 8 bases. This CDR3 spans 15 amino acids. Germline V gene lookup returns CDR1 LNHNV and CDR2 YYDKDF (reference sequence). The ends lost 3 bases at V and 6 bases at J; junction bases unmatched: 7.